Listed here are 12 T cell receptor beta chains from one sample, sequenced in a study of blood T cells in healthy people across ages. Combining a sample-barcoded 5' primer with a J-beta primer mix, a second PCR ran for roughly 7 to 12 cycles. TCRdb ran MiXCR on the 5' RACE reads and lists one entry per CDR3 protein. This sample has about 830,000 distinct CDR3 sequences, with about 62% found just once. The sample consisted of blood. These receptor sequences come from a man aged 25 to 40 in good health.

This chain uses TRBV7-2 with TRBJ2-7, with 7 bases aligning to TRBD1. The CDR3 covers 15 residues. The germline V gene has CDR1 SGHTA and CDR2 FQGNSA. The V gene end was trimmed by 3 bases and the J gene end by 0 bases; junction bases not matched to a gene: 5. CDR3 loop: CASSFGQARSYEQYF. The CDR3, as DNA: TGTGCCAGCAGCTTCGGACAGGCCCGCTCCTACGAGCAGTACTTC.

The V and J genes are TRBV5-1 and TRBJ1-5; TRBD1 matches 8 bases. The germline V gene has CDR1 SGHRS and CDR2 YFSETQ. V lost 0 bases, J lost 5 bases, and 4 bases stayed unmatched. This CDR3 has 15 residues. DNA of the CDR3: TGCGCCAGCAGCTTGGGGGACAGGCCGTATCAGCCCCAGCATTTT. This codes for CASSLGDRPYQPQHF.

This clonotype was seen only a few times. The V gene is TRBV7-2, the J gene TRBJ2-3; 14 bases match TRBD2. The CDR3 totals 18 residues. CDR1 is SGHTA, CDR2 FQGNSA, per germline. With V trimmed by 3 bases and J by 2 bases, 7 bases remained unmatched. The CDR3 nucleotides are TGTGCCAGCAGCTTGAGACTAGCGGGGGGGCCTGACACAGATACGCAGTATTTT. Its translation: CASSLRLAGGPDTDTQYF.

The chain carries TRBV6-5 and TRBJ2-7; tentatively, D is TRBD1 (6 bases). The germline CDR1 and CDR2 sequences are MNHEY and SVGAGI. Between the trimmed V and J ends, which lost 0 bases and 3 bases, there was a span of 15 bases. The CDR3 has 16 residues. DNA of the CDR3: TGTGCCAGCAGTTACTCGGGGGCTAAGATGGACTACGAGCAGTACTTC. This codes for CASSYSGAKMDYEQYF.

This chain joins TRBV20-1 and TRBJ2-1; D unclear. V lost 0 bases and J lost 5, with 8 bases in between. From germline, CDR1 is DFQATT and CDR2 SNEGSKA (reference sequence). This CDR3 is 13 amino acids long. The CDR3 DNA follows: TGCAGTGCTAGAGAGCTAACAGACAATGAGCAGTTCTTC. This sequence encodes CSARELTDNEQFF.

Note on this clonotype: One end of the junction does not line up with germline, which may come from a read error. The chain uses TRBV4-3 and TRBJ2-3; D perhaps matches TRBD1 (5 bases). CDR1 is LGHNA, CDR2 YSLEER, per germline. The CDR3 is 17 amino acids. The CDR3 DNA reads as TGCGCCAGCAGCGAAGACCCGCGGCCAGGGCACACAGATACGCAGTATTTT. Its translation is CASSEDPRPGHTDTQYF.

About this clonotype itself: With a much larger clone just one base away, this may be a read error. V gene TRBV5-1 combines with J gene TRBJ2-1; 7 bases align to TRBD1. CDR1 and CDR2 from the germline V gene are SGHRS and YFSETQ. This CDR3 is built from 14 residues. V lost 0 bases, J lost 9 bases, and 6 bases stayed unmatched. The CDR3 DNA is TGCGCCAGCAGCTTGGGGGGACAGTTCAGTGAGCAGTTCTTC. Protein: CASSLGGQFSEQFF.

The chain uses TRBV7-3 and TRBJ2-1; TRBD1 might be the D (6 bases). The CDR3 consists of 14 residues. Germline lookup yields CDR1 SGHTA and CDR2 FQGTGA. Trimming cost V 5 bases and J 10 bases, with 18 bases left between them. The CDR3 protein is CASSAGGIGGEQFF. CDR3 bases: TGTGCCAGCAGCGCTGGGGGTATTGGGGGCGAGCAGTTCTTC.

The chain links TRBV10-3 to TRBJ2-5; 8 bases agree with TRBD1. Per the germline V gene, CDR1 is ENHRY and CDR2 is SYGVKD. Germline trimming cut 7 bases from V and 1 base from J; bases unmatched to any gene: 2. This CDR3 is 13 amino acids long. CDR3 sequence reads: CAINRGAQETQYF. In DNA, the CDR3 is TGTGCCATCAACAGGGGGGCCCAAGAGACCCAGTACTTC.

In this sample, this clonotype turned up a few times. The chain combines TRBV6-5 with TRBJ1-2; D may be TRBD1 (5 bases). The CDR3 covers 14 residues. Trimming removed 5 bases from V and 3 bases from J, with 13 bases in between. Germline V gives CDR1 MNHEY, CDR2 SVGAGI. CDR3 region: CASSGGQQDYGYTF. The CDR3 DNA sequence: TGTGCCAGCAGTGGCGGACAACAAGACTATGGCTACACCTTC.

This clonotype was seen at least ten times. This chain links TRBV4-3 with TRBJ2-1; 8 bases match TRBD2. CDR3 length: 20 residues. CDR1 is LGHNA and CDR2 is YSLEER in the germline V gene. The trim removed 0 bases at V and 0 bases at J, leaving 13 bases unmatched. The CDR3 spells CASSQDLPSGPFSSYNEQFF. In DNA form, the CDR3 reads TGCGCCAGCAGCCAAGACTTGCCTAGCGGGCCCTTTAGCTCCTACAATGAGCAGTTCTTC.

This chain joins TRBV29-1 and TRBJ2-2, with a tentative D call TRBD1 (5 bases). The germline CDR1 and CDR2 sequences are SQVTM and ANQGSEA. V was trimmed by 6 bases and J by 2 bases, leaving 13 bases between them. The CDR3 loop spans 14 amino acids. This CDR3 is CSVRSRGNTGELFF. The CDR3 DNA is TGCAGCGTCCGAAGTAGGGGTAACACCGGGGAGCTGTTTTTT.